This T cell receptor (beta chain) was identified during a study of Ad26.COV2.S vaccination and SARS-CoV-2 variants. Study-level background: Intramuscular Ad26.COV2.S at 5x10^10 or 1x10^11 viral particles.

The V and J ends lost 1 base and 5 bases, in that order; junction bases with no gene match: 5. Germline loops: CDR1 SNHLY, CDR2 FYNNEI. This CDR3 is built from 15 residues. By frequency in the sample, this clone is medium-sized. As for treatment: about 20 received Ad26.COV2.S at low or high dose, single or two shots; several received placebo; per-sample allocation not given. Day 63 after the first vaccine or placebo injection was the time point for sampling. TCRdb's table, derived via immunoSEQ multiplex PCR, lists solely in-frame clones and lacks some. The sample has hundreds of thousands of clones, more than 85% seen once.

V is TRBV2 and J is TRBJ2-5; 9 nucleotides agree with TRBD2. The sequencing here drew on peripheral blood, taken in a trial of Ad26.COV2.S vaccine versus placebo. The TCR comes from a person between 18 and 65 years old who received the Ad26.COV2.S COVID-19 vaccine or a placebo. For the CDR3, the DNA is TGTGCCAGCAGTGAAGGACTAGCGGCGGTGGAGACCCAGTACTTC. Protein sequence: CASSEGLAAVETQYF.